The 3 T cell receptor beta chains presented below share a single source sample, sequenced in a study of blood T cell repertoires in COVID-19 (dated by TCRdb to the early 2020s). Library creation used the immunoSEQ multiplex PCR assay. This immuneACCESS table, as held by TCRdb, lists in-frame sequences with V and J called but not all clones. Of the missing ones, under half trace to an unresolved V gene in checked studies; the others have no known cause. For this sample there are 65,000 to 75,000 clones; 91% appear just once. 10% to 15% of the sample comes from the top ten. The specimen sequenced was peripheral blood. The source of these receptors is a human donor with active COVID-19. The donor label of this sample is uncertain.

This clone was found once. The rearrangement joins TRBV6-4 to TRBJ2-6; 7 bases are a match to TRBD2. V gave up 3 bases and J gave up 3 bases; unmatched junction bases: 11. The germline gives CDR1 MRHNA, CDR2 SNTAGT. This CDR3 comprises 18 residues. This chain's CDR3 is CASSERLAFLGGANVLTF. The CDR3 DNA reads TGTGCCAGCAGTGAAAGACTAGCCTTTCTCGGTGGGGCCAACGTCCTGACTTTC.

The chain couples TRBV3-1 (or the pseudogene TRBV3-2) to TRBJ2-3; 9 positions agree with TRBD2. After removal of 4 bases from V and 0 bases from J, the junction contained 2 bases not matched to a gene. Germline CDR1 is LGHDT and CDR2 is YNNKEL (reference sequence). The CDR3 has 15 amino acids. The chain's CDR3 is CASSRSGGSTDTQYF. The DNA of the CDR3 is TGTGCCAGCAGCCGTAGCGGGGGTAGCACAGATACGCAGTATTTT.

The rearrangement joins TRBV7-9 to TRBJ2-1; maybe TRBD2 (6 bases). The V and J ends lost 6 bases and 9 bases respectively, with 9 bases between them. The CDR3 covers 11 residues. Germline V lookup: CDR1 SEHNR, CDR2 FQNEAQ (reference sequence). The chain's CDR3 is CASRSAGEQFF. CDR3 in DNA: TGTGCCAGCAGGTCAGCGGGTGAGCAGTTCTTC.